Each of the 15 T cell receptor beta chains below was sequenced from the same sample in a study of tumor-infiltrating lymphocytes in primary liver carcinoma. The tissue used was unsorted bulk material of about 19-31 mg. RNA and DNA were co-extracted from it with the AllPrep DNA/RNA mini kit. Researchers generated TCR beta cDNA from approximately 450 ng of total RNA, relying on a constant-region primer. Three nested multiplex PCR rounds, a slightly modified ARM-PCR, produced the libraries for TCR beta. Amplification in the first two PCR rounds was performed using TRBV1-TRBV30 forward primers and a C-beta reverse primer for around 9 cycles each. Via MiXCR, TCRdb re-called the multiplex PCR reads, giving one row per CDR3 protein. The sample includes around 54,000 distinct CDR3 sequences, 70% to 80% of them seen just once. The source material was liver tumor tissue from sampling region 2. Described subset: tumor region T2, inferior pole. These receptors were obtained from a man in his forties with primary liver carcinoma and hepatitis B virus infection.

This clonotype was found once. The germline gene is not matched at one end of the junction; a read error may be the cause. V gene TRBV12-3 or TRBV12-4 combines with J gene TRBJ2-1, with D maybe TRBD2 (6 bases). This CDR3 spans 14 amino acids. The CDR3 sequence is CVSILPPSSDEQFF. In DNA form, the CDR3 reads TGTGTCAGCATTTTACCCCCGTCTAGCGATGAACAGTTCTTC.

A word on this clonotype: One end of the junction fails to match germline, which may point to a read error. V is TRBV2 and J is TRBJ2-5; TRBD2 agrees at 7 bases. CDR3 size: 13 residues. Germline loops: CDR1 SNHLY, CDR2 FYNNEI. This chain's CDR3 is CASRRDYQKTQYF. CDR3 DNA: TGTGCCAGCAGACGGGACTACCAAAAGACCCAGTACTTC. Full variable domain (missing parts from reference TRBV2 and TRBJ2-5): EPEVTQTPSHQVTQMGQEVILRCVPISNHLYFYWYRQILGQKVEFLVSFYNNEISEKSEIFDDQFSVERPDGSNFTLKIRSTKLEDSAMYFCASRRDYQKTQYFGPGTRLLVL.

Notes on this clonotype: One end of the junction fails to match germline, which may point to a read error. The J gene is TRBJ2-1, the V gene TRBV4-1, with TRBD2 matching over 10 bases. CDR1 MGHRA and CDR2 YSYEKL come from the germline V gene. CDR3 size: 22 residues. The DNA for the CDR3 is TGCGCCAACAGCCAACCAGGTGGAAAAAAGCGGGAGGGCTTAAGCTCCTACAATGAGCAGCTCTTC. Translation gives CANSQPGGKKREGLSSYNEQLF.

Concerning this clonotype itself: An end of the junction differs from the germline gene, which may be a read error. V gene TRBV6-5 combines with J gene TRBJ2-3; 12 positions match TRBD2. This CDR3 contains 16 residues. CDR1 is MNHEY and CDR2 is SVGAGI in the germline V gene. The chain's CDR3 is CAGSTPRLAGADTQYF. In DNA, the CDR3 is TGTGCCGGCAGTACCCCCCGACTAGCGGGGGCAGATACGCAGTATTTT.

V is TRBV6-5 and J is TRBJ2-7; D is undetermined. The CDR3 spans 14 residues. Germline CDR1 reads MNHEY; CDR2 reads SVGAGI. This chain's CDR3 is CVRSYQSTPLDQYF. As DNA, the CDR3 is TGTGTCAGAAGTTACCAGTCAACCCCTCTCGACCAGTACTTC.

Notes on this clonotype: A read error is possible here, since a much larger clone lies one base away. The missing conserved phenylalanine or tryptophan at the end of this CDR3 makes a read error likely. This chain joins TRBV7-9 and TRBJ2-5; D is ambiguous. CDR1 is SEHNR, CDR2 FQNEAQ, per germline (reference sequence). The CDR3 extends over 11 amino acids. Between the trimmed V and J ends, which lost 5 bases and 3 bases, there was a span of 4 bases. The CDR3 coding sequence is TGTGCCAGCAGCCTGAAAGAGACCCAGTACTTA. It is translated as CASSLKETQYL.

With regard to this clonotype: At one boundary the junction diverges from the germline segment, which might be a read error. The genes are TRBV6-5 and TRBJ2-1, with D maybe TRBD1 (6 bases). Germline V lookup: CDR1 MNHEY, CDR2 SVGAGI. The CDR3 sequence is 17 residues long. The DNA of the CDR3 is TGTGCCAACAGTTACTCTTTCTGGGGACAATCTATGAATGAGCAGTTCTTC. Protein product: CANSYSFWGQSMNEQFF.

The table lists this clonotype with many counts. The V call is TRBV6-1, the J call TRBJ1-5, with D perhaps matching TRBD1 (5 bases). V lost 7 bases, J lost 15 bases, and 19 bases lay in between. The CDR3 spans 12 residues. Per the germline V gene, CDR1 is MNHNS and CDR2 is SASEGT. The chain's CDR3 is CASTLTGTPRHF. The DNA of the CDR3 is TGTGCCAGCACCCTGACGGGGACCCCACGGCATTTT.

This chain uses TRBV4-1 with TRBJ2-1, with 7 bases lining up with TRBD2. Germline-derived CDR1 and CDR2 are MGHRA and YSYEKL. The CDR3 sequence is 17 residues long. V was clipped by 0 bases and J by 0 bases; unmatched bases: 5. This CDR3 is CASSQDLAESSYNEQFF. The CDR3 nucleotides read TGCGCCAGCAGCCAAGACCTAGCGGAAAGCTCCTACAATGAGCAGTTCTTC.

For this clonotype: Germline is not matched at one junction end, which may reflect a read error. V gene TRBV10-3 combines with J gene TRBJ2-1, with a weak D call TRBD2 (5 bases). The V gene's germline CDR1 is ENHRY and CDR2 SYGVKD. This CDR3 is built from 17 residues. For the CDR3, the DNA is TGTACCATCAGTACCTCCGCACTAGGCAGCTCCTACAATGAGCAGTTCTTC. Protein: CTISTSALGSSYNEQFF.

The V call is TRBV19, the J call TRBJ2-5; TRBD1 aligns across 7 bases. This CDR3 is built from 16 residues. V was pared by 8 bases and J by 5 bases, with 17 bases of the junction left unmatched. From germline, CDR1 is LNHDA and CDR2 SQIVND (reference sequence). This chain's CDR3 is CASCVRGLARSETQYF. In DNA, the CDR3 is TGTGCCAGTTGTGTAAGGGGGCTAGCCCGATCGGAGACCCAGTACTTC.

The chain has TRBV29-1 and TRBJ2-7; D call uncertain. Per the germline V gene, CDR1 is SQVTM and CDR2 is ANQGSEA. The CDR3 contains 14 residues. This chain's CDR3 is CSATVVVGIYEQYF. The CDR3 DNA sequence: TGCAGTGCTACCGTGGTCGTGGGGATTTACGAGCAGTACTTC.

Concerning this clonotype itself: At one of its ends the junction is not consistent with the germline gene, which may arise from a read error. V gene TRBV6-5 combines with J gene TRBJ2-7, with a weak D call TRBD2 (5 bases). The CDR3 runs to 15 residues. Looked up from germline, CDR1 is MNHEY and CDR2 is SVGAGI. The CDR3: CASNYSNGEPYEQYF. The CDR3 DNA reads TGTGCCAGCAATTACTCTAACGGGGAACCCTACGAGCAGTACTTC.

A remark on this clonotype: A much more abundant neighbour one base away suggests this may be a read error. The chain couples TRBV20-1 to TRBJ2-7, with 7 bases fitting TRBD2. Germline V gives CDR1 DFQATT, CDR2 SNEGSKA (reference sequence). Unmatched junction bases numbered 8, after V lost 6 bases and J lost 3 bases. The CDR3 covers 13 residues. Here the CDR3 DNA reads TGCAGTGCCCTCCAGACTAGCAACTACGAGCAGTACTTC. This encodes CSALQTSNYEQYF.

A note on this clonotype: The junction departs from the called germline gene at one end, perhaps through a read error. The chain links TRBV29-1 to TRBJ2-5, with D possibly TRBD2 on 6 matching bases. The CDR3 has 13 amino acids. The germline V gene has CDR1 SQVTM and CDR2 ANQGSEA. The CDR3 region has the DNA TGCAGCCTTGAGGGACTTAACAAAGAGACACAGTATTTC. The encoded protein is CSLEGLNKETQYF.